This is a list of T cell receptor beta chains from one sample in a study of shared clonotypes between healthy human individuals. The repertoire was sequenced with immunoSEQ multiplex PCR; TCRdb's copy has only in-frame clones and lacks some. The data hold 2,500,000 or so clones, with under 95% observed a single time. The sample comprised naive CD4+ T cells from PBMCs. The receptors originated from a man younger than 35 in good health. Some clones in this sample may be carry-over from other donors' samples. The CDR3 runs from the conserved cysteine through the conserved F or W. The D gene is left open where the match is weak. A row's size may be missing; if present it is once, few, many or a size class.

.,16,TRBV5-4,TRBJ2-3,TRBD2,TGTGCCAGCAGCTTGGGACTAGCGGGAGGGCCAGATACGCAGTATTTT,CASSLGLAGGPDTQYF
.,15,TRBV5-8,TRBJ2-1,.,TGTGCCAGCAGACCTCACGGACAGCCCGGCGGGGAGCAGTTCTTC,CASRPHGQPGGEQFF
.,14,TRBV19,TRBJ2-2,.,TGTGCCAGTACCACAAGATCGAACACCGGGGAGCTGTTTTTT,CASTTRSNTGELFF
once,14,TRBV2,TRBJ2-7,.,TGTGCCAGCCTCAGTTGGTCACAGAACTACGAGCAGTACTTC,CASLSWSQNYEQYF
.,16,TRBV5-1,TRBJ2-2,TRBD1,TGCGCCAGCAGCCTAGGGACAGTTGTGAACACCGGGGAGCTGTTTTTT,CASSLGTVVNTGELFF
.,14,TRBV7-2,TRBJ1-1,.,TGTGCCAGCAGCTTAGGGCAGGTGGGGACTGAAGCTTTCTTT,CASSLGQVGTEAFF
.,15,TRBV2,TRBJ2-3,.,TGTGCCAGCAGTGACCTCCAGGGGAGCACAGATACGCAGTATTTT,CASSDLQGSTDTQYF
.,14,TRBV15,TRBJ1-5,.,TGTGCCACCAGCAGAACAGGGTCGGCTCAGCCCCAGCATTTT,CATSRTGSAQPQHF
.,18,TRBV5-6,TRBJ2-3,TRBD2,TGTGCCAGCAGCTTGTCCCTCCTGACTAGCGGGAGGGCAGATACGCAGTATTTT,CASSLSLLTSGRADTQYF
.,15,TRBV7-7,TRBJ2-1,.,TGTGCCAGCAGCTTTTCAAAAGGGGGGGACAATGAGCAGTTCTTC,CASSFSKGGDNEQFF
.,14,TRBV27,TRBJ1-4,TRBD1,TGTGCCAGCAGTTCGGGACAGTTTAATGAAAAACTGTTTTTT,CASSSGQFNEKLFF
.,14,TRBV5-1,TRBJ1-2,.,TGCGCCAGCAGCTTGGAAAAGGGAAACTATGGCTACACCTTC,CASSLEKGNYGYTF
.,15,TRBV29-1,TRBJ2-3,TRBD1,TGCAGCGGACAGGGACCCGGATTTAGCACAGATACGCAGTATTTT,CSGQGPGFSTDTQYF
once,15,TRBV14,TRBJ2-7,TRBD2,TGTGCCAGCAGCCAAGGATTACTAGCGGGGTACGAGCAGTACTTC,CASSQGLLAGYEQYF
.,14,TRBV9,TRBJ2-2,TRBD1,TGTGCCAGCACAGGACAGGGTAACACCGGGGAGCTGTTTTTT,CASTGQGNTGELFF
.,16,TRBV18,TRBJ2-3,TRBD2,TGTGCCAGCTCACCACCAGGTAGCGGGAGTCTAAATACGCAGTATTTT,CASSPPGSGSLNTQYF
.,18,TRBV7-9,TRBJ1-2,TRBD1,TGTGCCAGCAGCTCGTATAATATGGGACAGGTCCCGCGGGGTGGCTACACCTTC,CASSSYNMGQVPRGGYTF
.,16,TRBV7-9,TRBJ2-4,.,TGTGCCAGCAGCTTCCCCCTGGAGTTTGACAAAAACATTCAGTACTTC,CASSFPLEFDKNIQYF
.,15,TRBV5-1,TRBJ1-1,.,TGCGCCAGCAATGCTCTGCAGTCGGGGAACACTGAAGCTTTCTTT,CASNALQSGNTEAFF
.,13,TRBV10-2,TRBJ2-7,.,TGCGCCAGCAGTGAGTCGGGGGCCTACGAGCAGTACTTC,CASSESGAYEQYF
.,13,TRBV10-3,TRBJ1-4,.,TGTGCCATCAGTCCCCAACGGGGTGAAAAACTGTTTTTT,CAISPQRGEKLFF
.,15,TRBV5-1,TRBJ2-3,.,TGCGCCAGCAGCTCTCTGGCAGCCATAGGGGATACGCAGTATTTT,CASSSLAAIGDTQYF
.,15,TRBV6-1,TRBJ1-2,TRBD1,TGTGCCAGCAGGACAGGGGTCCTTCCTAACTATGGCTACACCTTC,CASRTGVLPNYGYTF
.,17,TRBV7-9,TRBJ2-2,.,TGTGCCAGCAGACTTTTTGGCCTCAGGGTGTACACCGGGGAGCTGTTTTTT,CASRLFGLRVYTGELFF
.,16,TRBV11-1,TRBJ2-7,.,TGTGCCAGCAGCCCACGTGTAGGGGCCCCCTCCTACGAGCAGTACTTC,CASSPRVGAPSYEQYF
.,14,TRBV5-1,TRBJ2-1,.,TGCGCCAGCAACCCCCAGGCCACCGCGAATGAGCAGTTCTTC,CASNPQATANEQFF
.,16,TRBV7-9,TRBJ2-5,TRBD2,TGTGCCAGCAGCTTAAGGGGGACTAGCGGGAGCGAGACCCAGTACTTC,CASSLRGTSGSETQYF
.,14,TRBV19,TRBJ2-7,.,TGTGCCAGTAGCCGCCGGGACCAGAACTACGAGCAGTACTTC,CASSRRDQNYEQYF
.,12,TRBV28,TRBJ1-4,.,TGTGCCAGCAGGGAGTATAATGAAAAACTGTTTTTT,CASREYNEKLFF
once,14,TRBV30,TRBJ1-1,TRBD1,TGTGCCTGGAGTCAGGACAGGCCCCTCGGATGGGCTTTCTTT,CAWSQDRPLGWAFF
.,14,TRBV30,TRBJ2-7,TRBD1,TGTGCCTGGAGCCTGGGACAGGGGGCCTACGAGCAGTACTTC,CAWSLGQGAYEQYF
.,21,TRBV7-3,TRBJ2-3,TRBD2,TGTGCCAGCAGCTTAACTCTCGCCGCGGATGGGGCTAGCGGTAGGACAGATACGCAGTATTTT,CASSLTLAADGASGRTDTQYF
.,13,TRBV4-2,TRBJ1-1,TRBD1,TGTGCCAGCAGCAAACAGGGGGACACTGAAGCTTTCTTT,CASSKQGDTEAFF
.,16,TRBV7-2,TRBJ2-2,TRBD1,TGTGCCAGCAGCTCCCCGGGACAGGGTGGGACCGGGGAGCTGTTTTTT,CASSSPGQGGTGELFF
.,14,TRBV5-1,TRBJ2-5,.,TGCGCCAGCAGCGTGGCGACGGCGGAGGAGACCCAGTACTTC,CASSVATAEETQYF
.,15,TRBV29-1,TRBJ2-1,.,TGCAGCGTTGAACCCCGGGGACACCAATACAATGAGCAGTTCTTC,CSVEPRGHQYNEQFF
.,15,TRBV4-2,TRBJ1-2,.,TGTGCCAGCAGCCCCGGACAGCGCATCGGCTATGGCTACACCTTC,CASSPGQRIGYGYTF
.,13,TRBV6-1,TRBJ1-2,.,TGTGCCAGCAGTGAAGCGCCGAGGGGCGGGCTGACCTTC,CASSEAPRGGLTF
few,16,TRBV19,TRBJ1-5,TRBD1,TGTGCCAGTAGTATAGTCACAGGGGGGCCGAATCAGCCCCAGCATTTT,CASSIVTGGPNQPQHF
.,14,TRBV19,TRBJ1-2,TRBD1,TGTGCCAGTAGTCTCAGGGGGCGTAACTATGGCTACACCTTC,CASSLRGRNYGYTF
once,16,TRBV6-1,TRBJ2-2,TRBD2,TGTGCCAGCAGTGGACTAGCGGGAGGGCGGGGCGGGGAGCTGTTTTTT,CASSGLAGGRGGELFF
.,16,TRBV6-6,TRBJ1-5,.,TGTGCCAGCACCGGAAGGACGGGGGATAGCAATCAGCCCCAGCATTTT,CASTGRTGDSNQPQHF
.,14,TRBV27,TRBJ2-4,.,TGTGCCAGCAGTCCACAGGGTTTTTCGAACATTCAGTACTTC,CASSPQGFSNIQYF
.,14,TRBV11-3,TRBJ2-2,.,TGTGCCAGCAGCTCAGATCCTGGCACCGGGGAGCTGTTTTTT,CASSSDPGTGELFF
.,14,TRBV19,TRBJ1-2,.,TGTGCCAGTAGTCCAAGGCCAGGGAACTATGGCTACACCTTC,CASSPRPGNYGYTF
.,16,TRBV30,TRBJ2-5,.,TGTGCCTGGAGTGTAAAGGGCAAGTTTAGTGAAGAGACCCAGTACTTC,CAWSVKGKFSEETQYF
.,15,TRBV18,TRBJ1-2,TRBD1,TGTGCCAGCTCACAGGGACAGGGGGCGGAGTATGGCTACACCTTC,CASSQGQGAEYGYTF
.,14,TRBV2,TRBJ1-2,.,TGTGCCAGCAGTGGGGCGGGGACTAACTATGGCTACACCTTC,CASSGAGTNYGYTF
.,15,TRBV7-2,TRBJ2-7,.,TGTGCCAGCAGCTTACCCTCTAGGACCACCTACGAGCAGTACTTC,CASSLPSRTTYEQYF
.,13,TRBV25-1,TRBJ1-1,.,TGTGCCAGCAGGGGACGTTTGAACACTGAAGCTTTCTTT,CASRGRLNTEAFF
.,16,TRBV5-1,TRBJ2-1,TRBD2,TGCGCCAGCAGCTCGAACTTAGCGGGGGGAAACAATGAGCAGTTCTTC,CASSSNLAGGNNEQFF
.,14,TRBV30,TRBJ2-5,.,TGTGCCTGGAGTTCCCCCGACGGTAGAAAGACCCAGTACTTC,CAWSSPDGRKTQYF
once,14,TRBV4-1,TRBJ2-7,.,TGCGCCAGCAGCCAAGGTACGGGACCCTACGAGCAGTACTTC,CASSQGTGPYEQYF
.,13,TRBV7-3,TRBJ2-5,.,TGTGCCAGCAGCTTAGGGGGCCAAGAGACCCAGTACTTC,CASSLGGQETQYF